This T cell receptor beta chain comes out of a study of T cells in Graves' hyperthyroidism and ophthalmopathy. This clonotype was detected ten times or more. Using RNA transcripts as the source, TCR beta CDR3 regions were amplified. The HTBI primer set drove a first-round RT-PCR of the TCR CDR3. TCRdb reprocessed the multiplex PCR reads with MiXCR, giving one entry per CDR3 protein. Among roughly 500,000 distinct CDR3 sequences listed, 15% to 20% were seen once. This receptor was taken from a young woman with Graves' ophthalmopathy. The sample comprised blood.

This CDR3 is CAWIRLGGRANTEAFF. The CDR3 coding sequence is TGTGCCTGGATCCGTTTAGGGGGCAGAGCGAACACTGAAGCTTTCTTT. The chain is built from TRBV30 and TRBJ1-1; 7 positions agree with TRBD1. Germline V lookup: CDR1 GTSNPN, CDR2 SVGIG (reference sequence). CDR3 size: 16 residues. V lost 4 bases, J lost 1 base, and 12 bases stayed unmatched.